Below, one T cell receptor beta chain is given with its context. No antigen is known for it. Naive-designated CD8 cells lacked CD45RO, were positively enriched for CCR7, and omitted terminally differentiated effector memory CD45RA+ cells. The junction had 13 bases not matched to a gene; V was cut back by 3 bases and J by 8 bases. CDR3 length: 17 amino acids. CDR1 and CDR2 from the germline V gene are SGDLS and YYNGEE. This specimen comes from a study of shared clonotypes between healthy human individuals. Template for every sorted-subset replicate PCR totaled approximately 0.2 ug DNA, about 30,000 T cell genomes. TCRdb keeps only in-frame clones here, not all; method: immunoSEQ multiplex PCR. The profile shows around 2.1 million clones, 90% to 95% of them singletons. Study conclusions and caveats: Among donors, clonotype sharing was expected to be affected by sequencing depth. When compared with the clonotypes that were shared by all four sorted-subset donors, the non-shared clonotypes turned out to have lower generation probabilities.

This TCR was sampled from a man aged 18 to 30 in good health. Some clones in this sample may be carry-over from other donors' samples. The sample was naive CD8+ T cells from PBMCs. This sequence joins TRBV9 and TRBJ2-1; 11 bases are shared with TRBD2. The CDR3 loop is CASSEPMLAGGSHEQFF. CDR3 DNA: TGTGCCAGCAGCGAACCCATGCTAGCGGGAGGTTCTCATGAGCAGTTCTTC.